A selection of T cell receptor beta chains follows, all from one sample in a study of shared clonotypes between healthy human individuals. Libraries were prepared by immunoSEQ multiplex PCR; TCRdb keeps only in-frame clonotypes and omits some of them. The sample records about 2.4 million clones, over 85% being singletons. The sample comprised naive CD4+ T cells from PBMCs. The receptors derive from a man aged 18 to 30 in good health. Some clones in this sample may be carry-over from other donors' samples. Each CDR3 is given with its conserved first and last residue. The D gene is left open where the match is weak. Clone sizes are given selectively: once, few, many, or a class where the clone is expanded.

j_gene | v_gene | d_gene | abundance | CDR3aa | CDR3nt
TRBJ2-7 | TRBV15 | - | - | CATSRERGTISYEQYF | TGTGCCACCAGCAGAGAGCGGGGCACCATCTCCTACGAGCAGTACTTC
TRBJ2-2 | TRBV28 | TRBD1 | - | CASLPRRTGGNTGELFF | TGTGCCAGCCTCCCTAGGAGGACAGGGGGCAACACCGGGGAGCTGTTTTTT
TRBJ2-1 | TRBV7-2 | - | once | CASSLLAGNRGEQFF | TGTGCCAGCAGCTTATTGGCGGGAAACCGGGGTGAGCAGTTCTTC
TRBJ2-1 | TRBV7-3 | - | - | CASSPGLTNPYNEQFF | TGTGCCAGCAGCCCGGGACTGACGAATCCTTACAATGAGCAGTTCTTC
TRBJ2-7 | TRBV7-9 | - | - | CASSLTRQGLSYEQYF | TGTGCCAGTAGCCTGACGCGACAGGGACTATCCTACGAGCAGTACTTC
TRBJ1-2 | TRBV5-1 | - | - | CASSPQRGWDGYTF | TGCGCCAGCAGCCCACAAAGGGGGTGGGACGGCTACACCTTC
TRBJ2-1 | TRBV5-6 | TRBD2 | once | CASSKGLAAYNEQFF | TGTGCCAGCAGCAAGGGACTAGCGGCCTACAATGAGCAGTTCTTC
TRBJ2-7 | TRBV15 | TRBD1 | - | CATSRHRGSYEQYF | TGTGCCACCAGCAGGCACAGGGGTTCCTACGAGCAGTACTTC
TRBJ1-5 | TRBV5-5 | - | - | CASSMDQVAAPQHF | TGTGCCAGCAGCATGGATCAGGTAGCAGCGCCCCAGCATTTT
TRBJ1-2 | TRBV23-1 | - | - | CASSQTGRGGYTF | TGCGCCAGCAGTCAAACGGGACGGGGGGGCTACACCTTC
TRBJ2-7 | TRBV7-9 | - | - | CASSRGTNEQYF | TGTGCCAGCAGCCGAGGAACGAACGAGCAGTACTTC
TRBJ2-2 | TRBV28 | - | - | CASSLFTGELFF | TGTGCCAGCAGTCTGTTCACCGGGGAGCTGTTTTTT
TRBJ2-7 | TRBV7-3 | TRBD1 | - | CASSLKQGSYEQYF | TGTGCCAGCAGCTTGAAACAGGGGTCCTACGAGCAGTACTTC
TRBJ2-1 | TRBV20-1 | - | - | CSPSGRVEQFF | TGCAGCCCGTCGGGTCGTGTTGAGCAGTTCTTC
TRBJ2-3 | TRBV15 | - | - | CATSTSTGPPADTQYF | TGTGCCACCAGTACCTCCACGGGGCCACCAGCAGATACGCAGTATTTT
TRBJ1-2 | TRBV9 | - | - | CASSVAPLGDGGGYTF | TGTGCCAGCAGCGTAGCCCCCCTTGGAGACGGGGGTGGCTACACCTTC
TRBJ2-1 | TRBV5-6 | - | once | CASSLAWRGGQNEQFF | TGTGCCAGCAGCTTGGCGTGGCGGGGAGGTCAAAATGAGCAGTTCTTC
TRBJ2-1 | TRBV7-6 | - | - | CASSFRARPPYNEQFF | TGTGCCAGCAGCTTCCGGGCCCGCCCTCCCTACAATGAGCAGTTCTTC
TRBJ2-6 | TRBV7-3 | - | - | CASSSASPGLRNVLTF | TGTGCCAGCAGCTCGGCCTCACCGGGGCTCCGCAACGTCCTGACTTTC
TRBJ1-1 | TRBV10-3 | - | - | CAISKDGSNTEAFF | TGTGCCATCTCAAAGGACGGCTCGAACACTGAAGCTTTCTTT
TRBJ2-5 | TRBV7-3 | - | - | CASSLEEAETQYF | TGTGCCAGCAGCTTGGAGGAGGCCGAGACCCAGTACTTC
TRBJ1-2 | TRBV29-1 | TRBD1 | - | CSVEVTHRQGSGYTF | TGCAGCGTTGAAGTCACTCATAGACAGGGGAGCGGCTACACCTTC
TRBJ2-7 | TRBV27 | - | - | CATTSGPEYEQYF | TGTGCCACCACTTCGGGGCCTGAATACGAGCAGTACTTC
TRBJ2-7 | TRBV19 | TRBD1 | - | CASSMNRPGGVEQYF | TGTGCCAGTAGTATGAACCGACCAGGGGGCGTCGAGCAGTACTTC
TRBJ2-6 | TRBV7-9 | TRBD1 | - | CASSPPRQGRSGANVLTF | TGTGCCAGCAGCCCCCCGCGACAGGGTCGCTCTGGGGCCAACGTCCTGACTTTC
TRBJ2-5 | TRBV11-2 | TRBD2 | - | CASSRGLAGGKTQYF | TGTGCCAGCAGCCGCGGACTAGCGGGAGGGAAGACCCAGTACTTC
TRBJ1-2 | TRBV11-2 | - | - | CASSLDLTTRSLTLGYGYTF | TGTGCCAGCAGCTTAGATCTAACGACGCGATCCCTTACCTTGGGGTATGGCTACACCTTC
TRBJ1-2 | TRBV28 | - | few | CASSPGHLRGYTF | TGTGCCAGCAGTCCCGGACACCTCCGAGGCTACACCTTC
TRBJ2-7 | TRBV28 | - | - | CASRKRGFLSSYEQYF | TGTGCCAGCAGGAAGAGAGGTTTCCTAAGCTCCTACGAGCAGTACTTC
TRBJ2-7 | TRBV16 | TRBD1 | - | CASSPSNRGPEQYF | TGTGCCAGCAGCCCCTCGAACAGGGGGCCCGAGCAGTACTTC
TRBJ1-6 | TRBV6-5 | - | - | CASSWEGYSPLHF | TGTGCCAGCAGTTGGGAGGGATATTCACCCCTCCACTTT
TRBJ2-1 | TRBV5-1 | - | - | CASSLGMGVSYNEQFF | TGCGCCAGCAGCTTGGGCATGGGGGTATCCTACAATGAGCAGTTCTTC
TRBJ2-5 | TRBV2 | - | - | CASRDSQETQYF | TGTGCCAGCAGGGACAGTCAAGAGACCCAGTACTTC
TRBJ2-2 | TRBV7-2 | TRBD1 | - | CASSLRQGQGLTGELFF | TGTGCCAGCAGCTTACGTCAGGGACAGGGCCTCACCGGGGAGCTGTTTTTT
TRBJ2-2 | TRBV7-3 | - | once | CASSFSRVNTGELFF | TGTGCCAGCAGCTTTTCCAGGGTTAACACCGGGGAGCTGTTTTTT
TRBJ1-1 | TRBV9 | - | few | CASSVGNSNTEAFF | TGTGCCAGCAGCGTAGGGAATTCGAACACTGAAGCTTTCTTT
TRBJ2-7 | TRBV6-1 | - | - | CASSEQSGTLSYEQYF | TGTGCCAGCAGTGAACAATCCGGGACCCTCTCCTACGAGCAGTACTTC
TRBJ2-3 | TRBV18 | TRBD2 | - | CASSPLPTSGLTDTQYF | TGTGCCAGCTCACCACTCCCCACTAGCGGCCTCACAGATACGCAGTATTTT
TRBJ1-1 | TRBV28 | - | - | CASSRAAPQQIEAFF | TGTGCCAGCAGCCGTGCGGCGCCGCAGCAGATAGAAGCTTTCTTT
TRBJ1-1 | TRBV7-8 | - | - | CASSQTASGTEAFF | TGTGCCAGCAGCCAGACGGCCAGTGGGACTGAAGCTTTCTTT
TRBJ2-5 | TRBV5-6 | TRBD2 | - | CASSFGVAGDGETQYF | TGTGCCAGCAGCTTTGGGGTAGCGGGGGATGGGGAGACCCAGTACTTC
TRBJ2-1 | TRBV2 | - | - | CASNLVRLNEQFF | TGTGCCAGCAATCTAGTTCGACTCAATGAGCAGTTCTTC
TRBJ1-2 | TRBV2 | - | - | CASSDERTYGYTF | TGTGCCAGCAGTGACGAGAGGACCTATGGCTATACCTTC
TRBJ2-5 | TRBV5-6 | - | - | CASSAYGQETQYF | TGTGCCAGCAGCGCCTACGGACAAGAGACCCAGTACTTC
TRBJ1-4 | TRBV2 | - | - | CASSSQGGGRSEKLFF | TGTGCCAGCAGCTCCCAGGGTGGGGGTCGGAGTGAAAAACTGTTTTTT
TRBJ1-1 | TRBV6-1 | - | - | CASSDLTRTRRGEAFF | TGTGCCAGCAGTGACCTGACTAGGACCCGCCGCGGGGAAGCTTTCTTT
TRBJ1-1 | TRBV11-2 | - | - | CASSLRDTEAFF | TGTGCCAGCAGCTTAAGGGACACTGAAGCTTTCTTT
TRBJ2-3 | TRBV6-5 | TRBD1 | - | CASSYWTGGTDTQYF | TGTGCCAGCAGTTACTGGACAGGGGGGACAGATACGCAGTATTTT
TRBJ1-1 | TRBV28 | - | - | CASILTTGLGTWATEAFF | TGTGCCAGCATCCTTACGACAGGCCTCGGGACGTGGGCCACTGAAGCTTTCTTT
TRBJ2-2 | TRBV10-3 | - | - | CAIKIRATGELFF | TGTGCCATCAAGATCAGGGCCACCGGGGAGCTGTTTTTT
TRBJ2-7 | TRBV28 | TRBD1 | - | CASSSTGGSSYEQYF | TGTGCCAGCAGTTCGACAGGGGGGAGTTCCTACGAGCAGTACTTC